This T cell receptor (beta chain) derives from a study of blood T cells in healthy people across ages. Findings of the study overall: PBMCs left unsorted prevented a conclusive naive versus antigen-experienced comparison.

CDR3 size: 15 residues. V lost 8 bases and J lost 3; bases outside the gene matches: 10. A J-beta primer mix and a sample-barcoded 5' primer were used in a second PCR of roughly 6 to 12 cycles. A single record per CDR3 protein comes from TCRdb applying MiXCR to the 5' RACE reads. The sample contains 850,000 to 1,000,000 distinct CDR3 sequences, roughly 50% of which appear only once. About this clonotype itself: As yet, its antigen is unknown.

V and J are TRBV12-3 or TRBV12-4 and TRBJ2-1; 7 nucleotides line up with TRBD1. Sequencing input: blood. The origin of this receptor is a woman aged 55-70 years in good health. The CDR3 loop is CASPKRTGDYNEQFF. CDR3 DNA: TGTGCCAGCCCGAAACGGACAGGAGACTACAATGAGCAGTTCTTC.